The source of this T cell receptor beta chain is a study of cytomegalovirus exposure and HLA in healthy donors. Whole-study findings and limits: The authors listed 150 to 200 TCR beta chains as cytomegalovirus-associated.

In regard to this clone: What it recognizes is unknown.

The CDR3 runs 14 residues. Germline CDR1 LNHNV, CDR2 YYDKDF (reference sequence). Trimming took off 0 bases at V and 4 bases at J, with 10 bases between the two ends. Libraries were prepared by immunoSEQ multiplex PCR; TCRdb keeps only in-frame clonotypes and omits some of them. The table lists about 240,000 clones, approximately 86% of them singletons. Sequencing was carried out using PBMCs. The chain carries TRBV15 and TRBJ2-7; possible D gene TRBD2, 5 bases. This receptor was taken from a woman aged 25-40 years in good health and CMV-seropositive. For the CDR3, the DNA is TGTGCCACCAGCAGAGACAGGACTTCATACGAGCAGTACTTC. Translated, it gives CATSRDRTSYEQYF.